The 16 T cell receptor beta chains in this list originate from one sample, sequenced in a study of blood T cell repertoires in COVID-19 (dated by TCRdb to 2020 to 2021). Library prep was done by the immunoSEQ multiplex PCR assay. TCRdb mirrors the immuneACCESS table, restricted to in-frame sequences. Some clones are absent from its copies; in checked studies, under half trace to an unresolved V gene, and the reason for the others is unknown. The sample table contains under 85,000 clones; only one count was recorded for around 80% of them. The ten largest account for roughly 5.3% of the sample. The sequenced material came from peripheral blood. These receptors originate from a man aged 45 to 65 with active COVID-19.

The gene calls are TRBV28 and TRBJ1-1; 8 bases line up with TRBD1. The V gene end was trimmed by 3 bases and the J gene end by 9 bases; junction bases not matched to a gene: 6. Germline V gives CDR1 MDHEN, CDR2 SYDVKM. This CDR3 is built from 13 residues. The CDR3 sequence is CASSFWDRQQAFF. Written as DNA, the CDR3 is TGTGCCAGCAGTTTTTGGGACAGGCAACAAGCTTTCTTT.

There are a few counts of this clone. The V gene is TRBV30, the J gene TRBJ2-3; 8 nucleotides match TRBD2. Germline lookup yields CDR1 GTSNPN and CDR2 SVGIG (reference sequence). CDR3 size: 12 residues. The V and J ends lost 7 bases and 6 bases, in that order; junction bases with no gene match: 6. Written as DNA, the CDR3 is TGTGCCTCCGGGGGCGGGGGGGATACGCAGTATTTT. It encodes CASGGGGDTQYF.

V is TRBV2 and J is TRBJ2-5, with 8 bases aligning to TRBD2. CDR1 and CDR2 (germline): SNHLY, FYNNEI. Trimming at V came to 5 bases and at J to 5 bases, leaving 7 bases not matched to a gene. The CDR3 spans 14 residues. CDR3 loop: CASSPNSGTETQYF. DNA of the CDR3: TGTGCCAGCAGTCCCAATAGCGGGACCGAGACCCAGTACTTC.

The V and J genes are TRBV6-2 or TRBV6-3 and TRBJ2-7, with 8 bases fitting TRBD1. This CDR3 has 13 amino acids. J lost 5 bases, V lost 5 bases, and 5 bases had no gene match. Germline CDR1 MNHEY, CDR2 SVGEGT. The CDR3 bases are TGTGCCAGCAGTGCATGGACAGGGAACGAGCAGTACTTC. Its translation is CASSAWTGNEQYF.

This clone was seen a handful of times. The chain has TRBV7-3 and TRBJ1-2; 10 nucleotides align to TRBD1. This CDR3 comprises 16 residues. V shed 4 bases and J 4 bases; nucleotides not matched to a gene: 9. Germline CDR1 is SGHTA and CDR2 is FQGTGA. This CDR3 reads CASSSRAGTGVYGYTF. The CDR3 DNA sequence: TGTGCCAGCAGCTCACGAGCCGGGACAGGGGTCTATGGCTACACCTTC. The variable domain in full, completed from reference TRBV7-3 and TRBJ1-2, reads GAGVSQTPSNKVTEKGKYVELRCDPISGHTALYWYRQSLGQGPEFLIYFQGTGAADDSGLPNDRFFAVRPEGSVSTLKIQRTERGDSAVYLCASSSRAGTGVYGYTFGSGTRLTVV.

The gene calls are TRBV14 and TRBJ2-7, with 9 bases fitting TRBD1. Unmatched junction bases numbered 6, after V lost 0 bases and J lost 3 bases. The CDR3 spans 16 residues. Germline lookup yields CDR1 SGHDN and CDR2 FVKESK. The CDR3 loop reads CASSQEEDRGVYEQYF. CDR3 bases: TGTGCCAGCAGCCAAGAGGAGGACAGGGGCGTCTACGAGCAGTACTTC. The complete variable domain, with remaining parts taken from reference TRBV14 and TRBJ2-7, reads EAGVTQFPSHSVIEKGQTVTLRCDPISGHDNLYWYRRVMGKEIKFLLHFVKESKQDESGMPNNRFLAERTGGTYSTLKVQPAELEDSGVYFCASSQEEDRGVYEQYFGPGTRLTVT.

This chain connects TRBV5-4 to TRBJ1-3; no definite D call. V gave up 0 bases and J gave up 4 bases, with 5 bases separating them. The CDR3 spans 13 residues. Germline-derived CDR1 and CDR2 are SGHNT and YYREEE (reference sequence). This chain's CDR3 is CASSLAGGNTIYF. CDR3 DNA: TGTGCCAGCAGCTTGGCTGGCGGAAACACCATATATTTT.

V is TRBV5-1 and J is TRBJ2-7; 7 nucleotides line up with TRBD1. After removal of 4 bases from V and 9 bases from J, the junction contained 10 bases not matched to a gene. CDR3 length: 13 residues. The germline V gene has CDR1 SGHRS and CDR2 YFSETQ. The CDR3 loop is CASSLGQVGRQYF. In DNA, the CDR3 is TGCGCCAGCAGCCTCGGACAGGTCGGGCGGCAGTACTTC.

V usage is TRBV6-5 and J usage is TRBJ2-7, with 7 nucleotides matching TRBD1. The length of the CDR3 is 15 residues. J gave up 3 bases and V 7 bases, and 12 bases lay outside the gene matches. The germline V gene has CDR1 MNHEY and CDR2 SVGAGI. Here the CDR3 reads CASIRGDRVGYEQYF. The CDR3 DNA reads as TGTGCCAGCATCAGGGGAGACAGGGTTGGCTACGAGCAGTACTTC.

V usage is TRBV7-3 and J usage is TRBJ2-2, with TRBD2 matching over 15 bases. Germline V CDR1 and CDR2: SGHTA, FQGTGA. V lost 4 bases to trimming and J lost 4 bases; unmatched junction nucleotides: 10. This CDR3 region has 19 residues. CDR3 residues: CASSSSGTSGGTATGELFF. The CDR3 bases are TGTGCCAGCAGCTCCTCTGGGACTAGCGGGGGGACGGCCACCGGGGAGCTGTTTTTT.

CDR3 in amino acids: CASSLRGYNSPLHF. CDR3 in DNA: TGTGCCAGCAGTCTCAGGGGGTATAATTCACCCCTCCACTTT. The V gene is TRBV6-5, the J gene TRBJ1-6, with TRBD1 identical over 7 bases. The CDR3 loop spans 14 amino acids. V lost 5 bases to trimming and J lost 4 bases; unmatched junction nucleotides: 2. CDR1 is MNHEY, CDR2 SVGAGI, per germline.

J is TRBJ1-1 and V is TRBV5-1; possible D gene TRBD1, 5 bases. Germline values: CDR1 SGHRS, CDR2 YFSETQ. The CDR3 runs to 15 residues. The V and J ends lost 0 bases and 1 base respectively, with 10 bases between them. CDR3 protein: CASSLEGPPNTEAFF. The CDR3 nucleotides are TGCGCCAGCAGCTTGGAGGGGCCACCGAACACTGAAGCTTTCTTT.

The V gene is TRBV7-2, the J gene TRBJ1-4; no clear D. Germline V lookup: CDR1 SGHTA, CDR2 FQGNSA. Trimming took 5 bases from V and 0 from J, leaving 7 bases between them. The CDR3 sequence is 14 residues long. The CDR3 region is CASSRGPTNEKLFF. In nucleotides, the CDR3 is TGTGCCAGCAGCAGAGGGCCAACTAATGAAAAACTGTTTTTT. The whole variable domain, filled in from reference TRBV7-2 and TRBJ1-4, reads GAGVSQSPSNKVTEKGKDVELRCDPISGHTALYWYRQSLGQGLEFLIYFQGNSAPDKSGLPSDRFSAERTGGSVSTLTIQRTQQEDSAVYLCASSRGPTNEKLFFGSGTQLSVL.

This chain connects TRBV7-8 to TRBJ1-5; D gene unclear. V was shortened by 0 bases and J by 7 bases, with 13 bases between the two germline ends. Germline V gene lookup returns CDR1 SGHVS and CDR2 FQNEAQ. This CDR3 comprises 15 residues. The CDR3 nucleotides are TGTGCCAGCAGCTTAGCGGGAGAGCCTGGACAGCCCCAGCATTTT. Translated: CASSLAGEPGQPQHF.

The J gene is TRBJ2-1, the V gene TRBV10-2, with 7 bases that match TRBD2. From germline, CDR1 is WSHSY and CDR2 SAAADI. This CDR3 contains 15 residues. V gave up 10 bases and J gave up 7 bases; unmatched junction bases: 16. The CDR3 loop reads CATYDLAGVKNEQFF. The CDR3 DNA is TGCGCCACATACGACCTCGCGGGAGTGAAGAATGAGCAGTTCTTC.

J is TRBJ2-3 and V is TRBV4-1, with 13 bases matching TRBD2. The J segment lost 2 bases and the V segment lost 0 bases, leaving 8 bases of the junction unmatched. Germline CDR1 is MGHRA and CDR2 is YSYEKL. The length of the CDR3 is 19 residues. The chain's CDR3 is CASSQERGTSGALTDTQYF. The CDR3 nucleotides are TGCGCCAGCAGCCAAGAAAGGGGGACTAGCGGGGCCCTCACAGATACGCAGTATTTT.